This T cell receptor beta chain is from a study of T cell responses to AZD1222 COVID-19 vaccine. Study-level information: Investigators merged groups given second doses at roughly 4 or roughly 12 weeks.

About this clone: Its target is unknown.

V was cut by 3 bases and J by 0 bases, with 9 bases left in between. The V gene's germline CDR1 is SGHTA and CDR2 FQGNSA. The CDR3 totals 15 residues. Study-level findings and limits: Repertoires were obtained solely post-peak T cell response. Dominant CD4 TCR responses targeted spike regions 160-218 and 743-854. Spike-specific TCR depth and breadth grew after two AZD1222 doses.

Using immunoSEQ multiplex PCR, the repertoire was profiled, and TCRdb retains in-frame clones only, with some absent. The sample lists about 140,000 clones; 85% to 95% were seen once. This sequence was found in an adult in good health. The starting material was peripheral blood, obtained on day 0 of AZD1222 vaccination. This chain uses TRBV7-2 with TRBJ1-3; unclear D gene. The CDR3 DNA follows: TGTGCCAGCAGCTTCATCCCGGGCTCTGGAAACACCATATATTTT. It specifies CASSFIPGSGNTIYF.